These T cell receptor beta chains were read from a single sample in a study of cytomegalovirus exposure and HLA in healthy donors. Data came from immunoSEQ multiplex PCR; TCRdb stores just in-frame clones and leaves some out. The repertoire holds 130,000 to 150,000 clones, with approximately 72% as singletons. The sequencing sample was made of PBMCs. The receptors were gathered from a man in his forties in good health and CMV-seronegative. The CDR3 runs from the conserved cysteine through the conserved F or W. D genes are given only for firm matches. Expanded clones are given a class, and other clones once, few, many or no size at all.

>TRBV29-1|TRBD1|.|TRBJ1-2
TGCAGCGTTGATTTTGTACAGGGGGGTTATGGCTACACCTTC
CSVDFVQGGYGYTF
>TRBV6-1|TRBD1|large|TRBJ2-2
TGTGCCAGCAGCAACCGGGACAGGTCCGGGGAGCTGTTTTTT
CASSNRDRSGELFF
>TRBV19|.|.|TRBJ1-3
TGTGCCAGTAGTCCAGTTCTCGCCGGAAACACCATATATTTT
CASSPVLAGNTIYF
>TRBV6-4|TRBD1|few|TRBJ1-1
TGTGCCAGCAGTGAAGGGGGACAGGGGGCGGCATCCTTTTTCTTT
CASSEGGQGAASFFF
>TRBV30|TRBD2|.|TRBJ2-5
TGTGCCTGGAGCGGACTAGCGGGAGAAGTGGAGACCCAGTACTTC
CAWSGLAGEVETQYF
>TRBV7-6|TRBD1|.|TRBJ1-2
TGTGCCAGCAGCCCCGGGACAGGGAGGGAAGGCTACACCTTC
CASSPGTGREGYTF
>TRBV5-1|.|.|TRBJ2-7
TGCGCCAGCAGCTTACAGGGTTACGAGCAGTACTTC
CASSLQGYEQYF
>TRBV1|.|.|TRBJ2-1
TGCACCAGCAGCCCAGGGGCGACCTACAATGAGCAGTTCTTC
CTSSPGATYNEQFF
>TRBV6-5|TRBD2|.|TRBJ2-2
TGTGCCAGCAGTTCGGGGGGGCTAGCCGCCGGGGAGCTGTTTTTT
CASSSGGLAAGELFF
>TRBV7-3|TRBD1|.|TRBJ1-2
TGTGCCAGCAGCGAGCCCGGGACAGGGAGTGGCTACACCTTC
CASSEPGTGSGYTF
>TRBV7-8|.|.|TRBJ2-3
TGTGCCAGCAGCCCTGGGGAGGGGGGCACAGATACGCAGTATTTT
CASSPGEGGTDTQYF
>TRBV6-6|TRBD2|.|TRBJ2-1
TGTGCCAGCTCGGGACAGGGGACTAGCGGGAGGGATTTCTTC
CASSGQGTSGRDFF
>TRBV7-9|.|.|TRBJ2-7
TGTTCCAGCAGCTTAAGTGCAGGGGTCGGCGAGCAGTACTTC
CSSSLSAGVGEQYF
>TRBV6-5|TRBD2|few|TRBJ2-5
TGTGCCAGCAGGGGGACTACGGGGAAGACCCAGTACTTC
CASRGTTGKTQYF
>TRBV18|.|.|TRBJ1-2
TGTGCCAGCTCACCAGGAGCCAGGGGAAACTATGGCTACACCTTC
CASSPGARGNYGYTF
>TRBV7-3|TRBD1|.|TRBJ2-5
TGTGCCAGCAGCCCTGGACAGGGAGGAGAGACCCAGTACTTC
CASSPGQGGETQYF
>TRBV27|.|.|TRBJ2-7
TGTGCCAGCAGTTTATCGCCAGGCTCCTACGAGCAGTACTTC
CASSLSPGSYEQYF
>TRBV28|.|.|TRBJ2-5
TGTGCCAGCAGGTTGACTAGTGTTCAAGAGACCCAGTACTTC
CASRLTSVQETQYF
>TRBV18|.|once|TRBJ1-2
TGTGCCAGCTCACCAGAAGGGGCCCCAGTCCATGGCTACACCTTC
CASSPEGAPVHGYTF
>TRBV7-2|.|.|TRBJ2-3
TGTGCCAGCAGCTACGCGGGGCACACAGATACGCAGTATTTT
CASSYAGHTDTQYF
>TRBV4-1|.|.|TRBJ1-6
TGCGCCAGCAGCCCCGGGGGTTTTAATTCACCCCTCCACTTT
CASSPGGFNSPLHF
>TRBV7-2|.|.|TRBJ2-2
TGTGCCAGCAGCTTAAATGGAGGATCGTCTCTGATGGCCGGGGAGCTGTTTTTT
CASSLNGGSSLMAGELFF
>TRBV28|.|.|TRBJ1-2
TGTGCCAGCAGTTTCGGGGCGGGGTATGGCTACACCTTC
CASSFGAGYGYTF
>TRBV15|TRBD1|once|TRBJ2-2
TGTGCCACCAGCAGATCTACTTTGGACAGGGGATCCGGGGAGCTGTTTTTT
CATSRSTLDRGSGELFF
>TRBV6-5|TRBD1|.|TRBJ1-6
TGTGCCAGCAGCCCGGGACAGGGTCCCTCACCCCTCCACTTT
CASSPGQGPSPLHF
>TRBV19|TRBD1|.|TRBJ1-5
TGTGCCAGTAGTATAACCCCAGGGGGCGGGAATCAGCCCCAGCATTTT
CASSITPGGGNQPQHF